This T cell receptor (beta chain) was identified in a study of ipilimumab plus nivolumab after autologous stem cell transplantation. This table comes from immunoSEQ multiplex PCR, and its TCRdb copy is limited to in-frame clones, with some not included. The sample records about 20,000 clones, 70% to 85% being singletons. This sequence originates from a male donor with diffuse large B-cell lymphoma. Sequenced material: PBMCs, taken in a trial of ipilimumab plus nivolumab as post-transplant consolidation.

Here the CDR3 reads CASSYSQGRSGYTF. The CDR3 DNA reads as TGTGCCAGCAGTTACTCGCAGGGGAGGAGTGGCTACACCTTC. This chain uses TRBV6-5 with TRBJ1-2; tentatively, D is TRBD1 (6 bases). Germline-derived CDR1 and CDR2 are MNHEY and SVGAGI. CDR3 length: 14 residues. V shed 0 bases and J shed 7 bases, with 12 bases lying between them.